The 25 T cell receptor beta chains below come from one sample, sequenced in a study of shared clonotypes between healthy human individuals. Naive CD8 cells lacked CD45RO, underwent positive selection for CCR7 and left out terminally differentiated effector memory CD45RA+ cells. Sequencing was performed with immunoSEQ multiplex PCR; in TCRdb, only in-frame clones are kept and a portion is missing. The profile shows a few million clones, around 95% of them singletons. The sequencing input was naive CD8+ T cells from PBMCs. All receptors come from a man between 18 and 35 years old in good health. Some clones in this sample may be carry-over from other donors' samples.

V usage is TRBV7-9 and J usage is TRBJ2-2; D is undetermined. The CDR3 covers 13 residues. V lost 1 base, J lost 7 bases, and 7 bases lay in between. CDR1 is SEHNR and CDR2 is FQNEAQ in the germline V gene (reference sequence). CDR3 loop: CASSLGQIGELFF. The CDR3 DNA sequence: TGTGCCAGCAGCTTAGGGCAGATCGGGGAGCTGTTTTTT.

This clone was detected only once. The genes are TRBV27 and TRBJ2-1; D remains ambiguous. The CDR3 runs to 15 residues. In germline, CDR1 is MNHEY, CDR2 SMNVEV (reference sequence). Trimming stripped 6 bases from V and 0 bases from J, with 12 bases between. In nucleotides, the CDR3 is TGTGCCAGCAGATCCCCCGAGAGCTCCTACAATGAGCAGTTCTTC. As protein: CASRSPESSYNEQFF.

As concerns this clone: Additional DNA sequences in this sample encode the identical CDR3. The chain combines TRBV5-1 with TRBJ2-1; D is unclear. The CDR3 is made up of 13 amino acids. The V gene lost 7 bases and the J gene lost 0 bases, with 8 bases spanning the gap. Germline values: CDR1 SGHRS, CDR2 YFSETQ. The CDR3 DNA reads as TGCGCCAGCTCTCCAAGCTCCTACAATGAGCAGTTCTTC. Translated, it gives CASSPSSYNEQFF.

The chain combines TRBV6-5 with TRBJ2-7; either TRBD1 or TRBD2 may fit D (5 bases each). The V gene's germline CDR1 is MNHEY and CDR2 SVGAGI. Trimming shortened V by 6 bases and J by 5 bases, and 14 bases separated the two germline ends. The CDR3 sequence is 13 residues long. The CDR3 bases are TGTGCCAGCAGCCCGGGACCAAATCACGAGCAGTACTTC. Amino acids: CASSPGPNHEQYF.

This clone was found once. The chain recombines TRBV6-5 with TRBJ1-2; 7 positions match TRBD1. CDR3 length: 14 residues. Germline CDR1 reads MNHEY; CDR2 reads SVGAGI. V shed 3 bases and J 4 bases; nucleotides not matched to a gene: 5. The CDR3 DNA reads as TGTGCCAGCAGTTATCGACGGGACAGCTATGGCTACACCTTC. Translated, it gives CASSYRRDSYGYTF.

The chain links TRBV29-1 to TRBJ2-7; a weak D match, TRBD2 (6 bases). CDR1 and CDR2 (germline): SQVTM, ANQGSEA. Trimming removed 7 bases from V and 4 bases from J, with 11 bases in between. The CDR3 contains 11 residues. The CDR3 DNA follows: TGCAGCGCGCGGGGAATTTACGAGCAGTACTTC. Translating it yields CSARGIYEQYF.

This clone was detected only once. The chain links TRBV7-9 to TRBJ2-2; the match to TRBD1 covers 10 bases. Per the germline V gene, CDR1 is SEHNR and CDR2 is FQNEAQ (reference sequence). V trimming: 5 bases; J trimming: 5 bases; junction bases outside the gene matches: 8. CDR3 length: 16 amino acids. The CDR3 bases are TGTGCCAGCAGCCCCCGGGACAGGGGTGGAACCGGGGAGCTGTTTTTT. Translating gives CASSPRDRGGTGELFF.

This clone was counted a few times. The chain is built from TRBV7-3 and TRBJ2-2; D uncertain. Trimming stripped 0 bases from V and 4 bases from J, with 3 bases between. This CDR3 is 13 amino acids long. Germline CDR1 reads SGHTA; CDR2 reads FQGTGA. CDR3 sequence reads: CASSLTITGELFF. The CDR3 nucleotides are TGTGCCAGCAGCTTAACCATCACCGGGGAGCTGTTTTTT.

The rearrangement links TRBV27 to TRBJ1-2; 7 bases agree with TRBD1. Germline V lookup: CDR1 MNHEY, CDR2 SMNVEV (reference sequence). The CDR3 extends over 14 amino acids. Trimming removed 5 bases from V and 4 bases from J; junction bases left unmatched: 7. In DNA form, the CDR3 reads TGTGCCAGCAGTCCACGACAGGGCCCCTATGGCTACACCTTC. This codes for CASSPRQGPYGYTF.

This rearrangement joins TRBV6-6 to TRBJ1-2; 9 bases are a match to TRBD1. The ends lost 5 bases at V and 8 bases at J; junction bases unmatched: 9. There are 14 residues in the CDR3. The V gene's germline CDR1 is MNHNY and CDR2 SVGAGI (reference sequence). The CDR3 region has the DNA TGTGCCAGCAGTCACGTCCGGACAGGGGAGGGCTACACCTTC. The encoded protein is CASSHVRTGEGYTF.

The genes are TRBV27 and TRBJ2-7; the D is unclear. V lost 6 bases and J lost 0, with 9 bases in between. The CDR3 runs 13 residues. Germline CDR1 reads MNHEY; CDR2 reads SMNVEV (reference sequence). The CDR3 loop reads CASSKGTSYEQYF. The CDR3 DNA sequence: TGTGCCAGCAGCAAGGGCACCTCCTACGAGCAGTACTTC.

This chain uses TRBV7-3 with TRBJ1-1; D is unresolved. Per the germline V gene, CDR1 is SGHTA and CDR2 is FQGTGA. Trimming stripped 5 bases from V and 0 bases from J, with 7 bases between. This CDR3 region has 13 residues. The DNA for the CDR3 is TGTGCCAGCAGCCACAACCTGAACACTGAAGCTTTCTTT. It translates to CASSHNLNTEAFF. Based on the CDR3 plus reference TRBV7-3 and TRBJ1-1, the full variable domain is GAGVSQTPSNKVTEKGKYVELRCDPISGHTALYWYRQSLGQGPEFLIYFQGTGAADDSGLPNDRFFAVRPEGSVSTLKIQRTERGDSAVYLCASSHNLNTEAFFGQGTRLTVV.

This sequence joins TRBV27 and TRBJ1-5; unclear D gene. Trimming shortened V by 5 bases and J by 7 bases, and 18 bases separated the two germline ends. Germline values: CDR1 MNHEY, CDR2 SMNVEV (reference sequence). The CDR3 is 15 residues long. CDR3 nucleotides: TGTGCCAGCAGTACCGCCCTGGAAGCGGGGCAGCCCCAGCATTTT. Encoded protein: CASSTALEAGQPQHF.

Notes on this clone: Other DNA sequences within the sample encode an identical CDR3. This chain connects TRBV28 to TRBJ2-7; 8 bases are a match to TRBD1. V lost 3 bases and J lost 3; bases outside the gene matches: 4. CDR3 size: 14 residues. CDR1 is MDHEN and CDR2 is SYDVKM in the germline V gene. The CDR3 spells CASSFTGGSYEQYF. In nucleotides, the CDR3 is TGTGCCAGCAGTTTTACAGGGGGGAGCTACGAGCAGTACTTC.

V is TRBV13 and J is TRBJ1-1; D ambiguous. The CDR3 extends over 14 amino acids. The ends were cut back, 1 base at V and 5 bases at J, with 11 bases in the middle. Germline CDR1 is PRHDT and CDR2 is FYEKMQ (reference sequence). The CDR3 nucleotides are TGTGCCAGCAGCTTAGTAGAGGGAGGGACTGAAGCTTTCTTT. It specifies CASSLVEGGTEAFF.

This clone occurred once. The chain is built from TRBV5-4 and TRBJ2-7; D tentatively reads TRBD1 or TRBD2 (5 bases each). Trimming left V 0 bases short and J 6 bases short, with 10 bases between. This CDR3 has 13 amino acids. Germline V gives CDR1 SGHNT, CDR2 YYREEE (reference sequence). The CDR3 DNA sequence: TGTGCCAGCAGCTTGGTTTCAGGGAGCGAGCAGTACTTC. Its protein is CASSLVSGSEQYF.

CDR3 nucleotide sequence: TGTGCCAGCAGTAACGACATATTTGGCAATCAGCCCCAGCATTTT. This encodes CASSNDIFGNQPQHF. The chain is built from TRBV6-1 and TRBJ1-5, with D unresolved. Germline values: CDR1 MNHNS, CDR2 SASEGT. CDR3 length equals 15 residues. The V end was cut by 5 bases, the J end by 2 bases, with 13 bases between.

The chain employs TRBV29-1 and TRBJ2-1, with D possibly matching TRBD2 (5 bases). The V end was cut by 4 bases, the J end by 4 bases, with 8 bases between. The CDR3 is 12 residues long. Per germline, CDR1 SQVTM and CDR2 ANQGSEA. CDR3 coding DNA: TGCAGCGTTGTTCGGGGTTACAATGAGCAGTTCTTC. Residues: CSVVRGYNEQFF.

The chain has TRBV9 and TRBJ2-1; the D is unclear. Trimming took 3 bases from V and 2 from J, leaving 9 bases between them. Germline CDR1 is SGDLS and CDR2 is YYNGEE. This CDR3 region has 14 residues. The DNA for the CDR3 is TGTGCCAGCAGCGCAGGAGCACCCTACAATGAGCAGTTCTTC. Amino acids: CASSAGAPYNEQFF.

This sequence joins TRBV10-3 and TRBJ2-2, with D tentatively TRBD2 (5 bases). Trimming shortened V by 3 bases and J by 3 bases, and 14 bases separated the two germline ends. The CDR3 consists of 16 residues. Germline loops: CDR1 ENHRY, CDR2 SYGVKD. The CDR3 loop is CAISEPAGRDTGELFF. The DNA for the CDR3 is TGTGCCATCAGTGAACCGGCGGGCCGCGACACCGGGGAGCTGTTTTTT.

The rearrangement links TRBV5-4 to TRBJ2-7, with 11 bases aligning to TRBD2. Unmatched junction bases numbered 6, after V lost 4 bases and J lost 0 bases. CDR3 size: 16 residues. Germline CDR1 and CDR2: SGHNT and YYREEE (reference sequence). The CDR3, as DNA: TGTGCCAGCAGCGGATCTAGCGGGAGGTCCTCCTACGAGCAGTACTTC. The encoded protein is CASSGSSGRSSYEQYF.

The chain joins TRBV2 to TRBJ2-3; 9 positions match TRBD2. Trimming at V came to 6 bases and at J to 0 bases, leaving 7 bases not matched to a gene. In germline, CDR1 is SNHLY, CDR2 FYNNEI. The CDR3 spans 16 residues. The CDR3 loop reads CASSAGTSRSTDTQYF. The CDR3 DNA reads TGTGCCAGCAGCGCCGGGACTAGCAGAAGCACAGATACGCAGTATTTT.

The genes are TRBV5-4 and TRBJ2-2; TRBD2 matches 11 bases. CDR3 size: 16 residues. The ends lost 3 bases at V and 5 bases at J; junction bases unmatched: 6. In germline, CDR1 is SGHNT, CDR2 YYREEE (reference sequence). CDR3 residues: CASSSITSGSTGELFF. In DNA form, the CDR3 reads TGTGCCAGCAGCTCTATAACTAGCGGGAGTACCGGGGAGCTGTTTTTT.

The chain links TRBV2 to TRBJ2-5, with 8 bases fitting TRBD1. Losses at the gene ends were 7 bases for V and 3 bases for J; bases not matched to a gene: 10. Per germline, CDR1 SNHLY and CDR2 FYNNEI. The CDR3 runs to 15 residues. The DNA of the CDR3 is TGTGCCAGCAAGCGGACAGGGTTTTCGGAAGAGACCCAGTACTTC. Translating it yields CASKRTGFSEETQYF.

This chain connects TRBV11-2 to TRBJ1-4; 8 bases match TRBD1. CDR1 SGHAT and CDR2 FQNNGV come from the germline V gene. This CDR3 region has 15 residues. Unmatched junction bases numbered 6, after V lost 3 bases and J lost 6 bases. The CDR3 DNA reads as TGTGCCAGCAGCTTCACAGGGGGTGCTTATGAAAAACTGTTTTTT. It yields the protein CASSFTGGAYEKLFF.